One and the same sample provided the 10 T cell receptor beta chains below, sequenced in a study of blood T cell repertoires in COVID-19. Sequencing used immunoSEQ multiplex PCR; TCRdb keeps in-frame clones, though not all of them. The table has about 55,000 clones, about nine tenths seen once. Specimen: peripheral blood. The receptor source for this set is a man older than 75 with acute or convalescent COVID-19.

V is TRBV18 and J is TRBJ2-7; D might be TRBD2 (6 bases). CDR3 size: 13 residues. V was cut by 3 bases and J by 3 bases, with 9 bases left in between. From germline, CDR1 is KGHSH and CDR2 LQKENI. Here the CDR3 reads CASSPLGGYEQYF. The CDR3 coding sequence is TGTGCCAGCTCACCCCTGGGAGGCTACGAGCAGTACTTC.

Written as DNA, the CDR3 is TGTGCCAGCAGCTTAGTAGCGCAGGAATCCAAAAACATTCAGTACTTC. It codes for CASSLVAQESKNIQYF. This chain connects TRBV11-2 to TRBJ2-4; the D gene is possibly TRBD2 (5 bases). This CDR3 is 16 amino acids long. Germline CDR1 reads SGHAT; CDR2 reads FQNNGV. V was clipped by 1 base and J by 2 bases, with 12 bases between them.

This clone was picked up one time. This rearrangement joins TRBV6-5 to TRBJ2-7; D unresolved. CDR1 and CDR2 (germline): MNHEY, SVGAGI. The CDR3 has 14 residues. V dropped 5 bases and J dropped 2 bases, with 13 bases sitting between them. CDR3 bases: TGTGCCAGCAGTCGTCCCCCGCCTACCTACGAGCAGTACTTC. This sequence encodes CASSRPPPTYEQYF.

This chain links TRBV10-3 with TRBJ2-7, with 7 bases fitting TRBD2. The J segment lost 1 base and the V segment lost 8 bases, leaving 5 bases of the junction unmatched. CDR3 length: 13 amino acids. CDR1 is ENHRY and CDR2 is SYGVKD in the germline V gene. CDR3: CAIAQRGSYEQYF. The CDR3 nucleotides are TGTGCCATCGCCCAGCGGGGATCCTACGAGCAGTACTTC.

This chain uses TRBV7-2 with TRBJ2-3; TRBD2 agrees at 7 bases. This CDR3 comprises 14 residues. With V trimmed by 4 bases and J by 5 bases, 6 bases remained unmatched. Per germline, CDR1 SGHTA and CDR2 FQGNSA. This CDR3 reads CASSSWTSQDTQYF. As DNA, the CDR3 is TGTGCCAGCAGCTCATGGACTAGTCAAGATACGCAGTATTTT.

The sample holds a few counts of this clone. The J gene is TRBJ2-1, the V gene TRBV7-2, with 8 bases aligning to TRBD1. Germline V gives CDR1 SGHTA, CDR2 FQGNSA. The CDR3 contains 15 residues. Unmatched junction bases numbered 5, after V lost 4 bases and J lost 3 bases. The CDR3 nucleotides read TGTGCCAGCAGCTCAGGGGGCCTTTTCTACAATGAGCAGTTCTTC. Translated, it gives CASSSGGLFYNEQFF.

The chain uses TRBV7-2 and TRBJ2-1, with a possible D match to TRBD2 (5 bases). Germline V gene sequence: CDR1 SGHTA, CDR2 FQGNSA. CDR3 size: 12 residues. Deletions cut 3 bases from V and 8 bases from J, with 8 bases between. The CDR3 loop is CASSFGGYEQFF. The CDR3 DNA reads as TGTGCCAGCAGCTTTGGAGGTTATGAGCAGTTCTTC.

For the CDR3, the DNA is TGTGCCAGCAGTGCCTACAGGGAACCCACTGAAGCTTTCTTT. Amino acid sequence: CASSAYREPTEAFF. The chain is built from TRBV2 and TRBJ1-1; tentative D call: TRBD1 (6 bases). This CDR3 region has 14 residues. Germline lookup yields CDR1 SNHLY and CDR2 FYNNEI. The V end lost 4 bases, the J end lost 4 bases, and 13 bases lay between the germline ends.

The chain joins TRBV24-1 to TRBJ2-1, with 8 bases that match TRBD1. Per germline, CDR1 KGHDR and CDR2 SFDVKD. The CDR3 has 16 residues. J gave up 8 bases and V 3 bases, and 11 bases lay outside the gene matches. CDR3 DNA: TGTGCCACCAGTGATCCAAAGCCGGGACAGGTCGATGAGCAGTTCTTC. This sequence encodes CATSDPKPGQVDEQFF.

This rearrangement joins TRBV28 to TRBJ1-2; D unclear. The length of the CDR3 is 16 residues. CDR1 is MDHEN, CDR2 SYDVKM, per germline. Trimming shortened V by 2 bases and J by 2 bases, and 15 bases separated the two germline ends. CDR3 nucleotides: TGTGCCAGCAGTTTACGTGGTCTCCAGTTAAACTATGGCTACACCTTC. Translation: CASSLRGLQLNYGYTF.